The 14 T cell receptor beta chains below come from one sample, sequenced in a study of blood T cell repertoires in COVID-19. Sequencing was performed with immunoSEQ multiplex PCR; in TCRdb, only in-frame clones are kept and a portion is missing. In the table there are roughly 30,000 clones, around 90% of which are singletons. Sequencing was performed on peripheral blood. Receptors were obtained from a human donor in a cohort sampled during active COVID-19.

The chain combines TRBV5-1 with TRBJ2-3; TRBD2 is a possible D gene (6 bases). The V end lost 4 bases, the J end lost 3 bases, and 15 bases lay between the germline ends. CDR1 and CDR2 from the germline V gene are SGHRS and YFSETQ. This CDR3 is built from 15 residues. The CDR3 DNA reads TGCGCCAGCAGCACGGCCCTTGGGGGGACAGATACGCAGTATTTT. Amino acid sequence: CASSTALGGTDTQYF.

CDR3 loop: CASSSLAGVQETQYF. The CDR3 nucleotides are TGCGCCAGCAGTTCACTAGCGGGGGTCCAAGAGACCCAGTACTTC. This chain uses TRBV5-1 with TRBJ2-5; TRBD2 aligns across 11 bases. CDR1 is SGHRS, CDR2 YFSETQ, per germline. The CDR3 has 15 residues. V dropped 5 bases and J dropped 1; count of bases not matched to a gene: 4. The variable domain in full, with the rest retrieved from reference TRBV5-1 and TRBJ2-5, is KAGVTQTPRYLIKTRGQQVTLSCSPISGHRSVSWYQQTPGQGLQFLFEYFSETQRNKGNFPGRFSGRQFSNSRSEMNVSTLELGDSALYLCASSSLAGVQETQYFGPGTRLLVL.

This chain links TRBV7-8 with TRBJ2-7; 10 bases match TRBD2. The germline CDR1 and CDR2 sequences are SGHVS and FQNEAQ. The J segment lost 3 bases and the V segment lost 1 base, leaving 12 bases of the junction unmatched. The CDR3 length is 18 residues. DNA of the CDR3: TGTGCCAGCAGCTTAGTGGGTTTCCGGACTAGCGGTTACTACGAGCAGTACTTC. Its translation is CASSLVGFRTSGYYEQYF. The whole variable domain, filled in from reference TRBV7-8 and TRBJ2-7, reads GAGVSQSPRYKVAKRGQDVALRCDPISGHVSLFWYQQALGQGPEFLTYFQNEAQLDKSGLPSDRFFAERPEGSVSTLKIQRTQQEDSAVYLCASSLVGFRTSGYYEQYFGPGTRLTVT.

CDR3 in amino acids: CASSPGGANTGELFF. The CDR3 coding sequence is TGCGCCAGCAGCCCGGGGGGGGCGAACACCGGGGAGCTGTTTTTT. The chain couples TRBV4-1 to TRBJ2-2; 8 positions match TRBD2. The CDR3 length is 15 residues. The junction had 1 base not matched to a gene; V was cut back by 4 bases and J by 0 bases. Looked up from germline, CDR1 is MGHRA and CDR2 is YSYEKL.

This sequence joins TRBV6-5 and TRBJ1-5; D not resolved. Trimming cost V 7 bases and J 0 bases, with 7 bases left between them. CDR1 is MNHEY, CDR2 SVGAGI, per germline. The CDR3 is made up of 13 amino acids. CDR3 nucleotides: TGTGCCAGCAAGCAGGTTAGCAATCAGCCCCAGCATTTT. Its protein is CASKQVSNQPQHF.

This clone was seen only once. This sequence joins TRBV19 and TRBJ2-3, with 9 nucleotides matching TRBD2. Unmatched junction bases numbered 8, after V lost 7 bases and J lost 3 bases. The CDR3 loop spans 15 amino acids. From germline, CDR1 is LNHDA and CDR2 SQIVND (reference sequence). This CDR3 is CASNRVSGGTDTQYF. CDR3 nucleotide sequence: TGTGCCAGTAACAGGGTTAGCGGGGGAACAGATACGCAGTATTTT.

This rearrangement joins TRBV6-5 to TRBJ2-2; TRBD1 matches 8 bases. Germline CDR1 and CDR2: MNHEY and SVGAGI. Trimming took 6 bases from V and 0 from J; bases not matched to a gene: 0. The CDR3 has 14 amino acids. The CDR3 sequence is CASRGQANTGELFF. In DNA, the CDR3 is TGTGCCAGCAGGGGACAGGCGAACACCGGGGAGCTGTTTTTT.

This chain joins TRBV11-3 and TRBJ2-7; 8 positions match TRBD1. Germline V lookup: CDR1 SGHNT, CDR2 YENEEA. V was pared by 7 bases and J by 2 bases, with 4 bases of the junction left unmatched. The CDR3 is made up of 13 amino acids. The CDR3 DNA reads as TGTGCCAGCACAGGGGGCCTACCCTACGAGCAGTACTTC. Translation gives CASTGGLPYEQYF.

V is TRBV2 and J is TRBJ2-5; 9 nucleotides align to TRBD1. The germline CDR1 and CDR2 sequences are SNHLY and FYNNEI. The CDR3 is 17 amino acids. The J segment lost 2 bases and the V segment lost 9 bases, leaving 16 bases of the junction unmatched. The CDR3 sequence is CASRGGTGPRVQETQYF. In nucleotides, the CDR3 is TGTGCCAGTAGGGGAGGGACAGGGCCCCGCGTACAAGAGACCCAGTACTTC.

J is TRBJ1-1 and V is TRBV27; D gene ambiguous. The CDR3 loop spans 14 amino acids. V was clipped by 7 bases and J by 1 base, with 13 bases between them. CDR1 is MNHEY and CDR2 is SMNVEV in the germline V gene (reference sequence). CDR3 nucleotides: TGTGCCAGCAACCTCTCTCCGGGGAACACTGAAGCTTTCTTT. Its translation is CASNLSPGNTEAFF.

This clone was seen a single time. The chain employs TRBV9 and TRBJ2-5, with D perhaps TRBD1 (6 bases). The CDR3 extends over 16 amino acids. The V end was cut by 3 bases, the J end by 0 bases, with 15 bases between. Germline CDR1 reads SGDLS; CDR2 reads YYNGEE. This CDR3 is CASSARLGQNQETQYF. CDR3 in DNA: TGTGCCAGCAGCGCGAGACTCGGACAGAACCAAGAGACCCAGTACTTC.

The chain links TRBV9 to TRBJ2-7; possible D gene TRBD2, 6 bases. The germline gives CDR1 SGDLS, CDR2 YYNGEE. The CDR3 totals 14 residues. Trimming took 2 bases from V and 7 from J, leaving 16 bases between them. The CDR3 loop reads CASSVSGGPGEQYF. CDR3 coding DNA: TGTGCCAGCAGCGTGAGCGGAGGGCCGGGAGAGCAGTACTTC.

This chain uses TRBV6-4 with TRBJ2-1, with 9 bases matching TRBD1. This CDR3 has 15 amino acids. Per germline, CDR1 MRHNA and CDR2 SNTAGT. V lost 4 bases to trimming and J lost 3 bases; unmatched junction nucleotides: 4. As DNA, the CDR3 is TGTGCCAGCAGTGTTACAGGGGGCTTCTACAATGAGCAGTTCTTC. This sequence encodes CASSVTGGFYNEQFF.

The V call is TRBV11-2, the J call TRBJ2-7; TRBD2 matches at 7 bases. Germline loops: CDR1 SGHAT, CDR2 FQNNGV. This CDR3 region has 15 residues. V was pared by 5 bases and J by 0 bases, with 7 bases of the junction left unmatched. CDR3: CASSESGGYSYEQYF. The CDR3 DNA follows: TGTGCCAGCAGCGAGTCGGGGGGATACTCCTACGAGCAGTACTTC.